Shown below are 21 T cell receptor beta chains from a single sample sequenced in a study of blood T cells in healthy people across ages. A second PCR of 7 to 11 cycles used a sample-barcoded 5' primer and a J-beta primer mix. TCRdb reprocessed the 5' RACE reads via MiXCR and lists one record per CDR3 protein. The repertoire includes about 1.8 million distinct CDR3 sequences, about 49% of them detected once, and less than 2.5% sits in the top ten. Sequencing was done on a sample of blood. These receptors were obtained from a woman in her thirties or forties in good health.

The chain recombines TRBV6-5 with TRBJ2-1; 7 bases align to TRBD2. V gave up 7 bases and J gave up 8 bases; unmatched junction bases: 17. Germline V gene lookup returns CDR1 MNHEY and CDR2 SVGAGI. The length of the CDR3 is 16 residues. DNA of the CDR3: TGTGCCAGCACTGCGTCTCAGCGGGGTAGGTTAGATGAGCAGTTCTTC. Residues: CASTASQRGRLDEQFF.

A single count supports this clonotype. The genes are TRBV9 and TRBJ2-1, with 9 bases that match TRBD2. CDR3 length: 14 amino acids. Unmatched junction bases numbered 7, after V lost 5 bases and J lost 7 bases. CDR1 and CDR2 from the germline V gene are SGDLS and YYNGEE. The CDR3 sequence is CASSSAGGWNEQFF. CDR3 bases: TGTGCCAGCAGTAGTGCGGGGGGGTGGAATGAGCAGTTCTTC.

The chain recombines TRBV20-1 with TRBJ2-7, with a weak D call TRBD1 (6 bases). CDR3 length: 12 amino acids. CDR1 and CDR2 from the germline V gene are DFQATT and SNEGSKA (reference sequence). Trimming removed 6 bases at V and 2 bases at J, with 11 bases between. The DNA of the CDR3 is TGCAGTGCGGACAGCCGCACCTACGAGCAGTACTTC. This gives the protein CSADSRTYEQYF.

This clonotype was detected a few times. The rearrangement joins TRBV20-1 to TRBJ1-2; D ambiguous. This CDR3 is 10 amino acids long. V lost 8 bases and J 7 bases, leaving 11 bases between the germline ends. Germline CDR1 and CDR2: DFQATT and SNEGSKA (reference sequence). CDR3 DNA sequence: TGCAGTTGGCCCGCCGGTGGCTACACCTTC. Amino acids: CSWPAGGYTF.

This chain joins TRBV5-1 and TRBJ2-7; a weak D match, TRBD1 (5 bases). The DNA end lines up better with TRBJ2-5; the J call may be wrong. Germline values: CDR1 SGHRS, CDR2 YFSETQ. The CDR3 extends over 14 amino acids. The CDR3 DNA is TGCGCCAGCAGCTTCCAGGGAACCGATCCGACCCAGTACTTC. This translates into CASSFQGTDPTQYF.

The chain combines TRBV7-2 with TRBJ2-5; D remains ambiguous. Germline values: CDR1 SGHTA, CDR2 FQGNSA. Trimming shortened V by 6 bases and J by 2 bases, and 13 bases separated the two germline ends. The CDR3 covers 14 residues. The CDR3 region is CASRQLSSQETQYF. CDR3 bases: TGTGCCAGCAGGCAACTTTCTTCTCAAGAGACCCAGTACTTC.

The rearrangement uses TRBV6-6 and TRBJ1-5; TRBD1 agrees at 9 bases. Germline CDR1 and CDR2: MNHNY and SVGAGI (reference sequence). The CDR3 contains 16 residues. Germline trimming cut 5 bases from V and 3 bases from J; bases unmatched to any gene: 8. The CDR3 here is CASSLHDRGANQPQHF. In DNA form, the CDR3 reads TGTGCCAGCAGTCTTCACGACAGGGGGGCCAATCAGCCCCAGCATTTT.

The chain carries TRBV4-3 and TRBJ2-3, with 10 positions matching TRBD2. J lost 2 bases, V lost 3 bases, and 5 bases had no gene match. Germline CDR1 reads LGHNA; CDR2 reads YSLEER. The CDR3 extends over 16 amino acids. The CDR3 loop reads CASSHGLAVNTDTQYF. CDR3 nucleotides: TGCGCCAGCAGCCACGGACTAGCGGTAAACACAGATACGCAGTATTTT.

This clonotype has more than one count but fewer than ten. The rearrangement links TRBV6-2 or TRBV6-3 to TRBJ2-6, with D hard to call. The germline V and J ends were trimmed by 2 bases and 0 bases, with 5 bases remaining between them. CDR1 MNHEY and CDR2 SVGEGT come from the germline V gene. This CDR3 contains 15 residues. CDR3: CASSYIVSGANVLTF. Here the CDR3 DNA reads TGTGCCAGCAGTTACATCGTCTCTGGGGCCAACGTCCTGACTTTC.

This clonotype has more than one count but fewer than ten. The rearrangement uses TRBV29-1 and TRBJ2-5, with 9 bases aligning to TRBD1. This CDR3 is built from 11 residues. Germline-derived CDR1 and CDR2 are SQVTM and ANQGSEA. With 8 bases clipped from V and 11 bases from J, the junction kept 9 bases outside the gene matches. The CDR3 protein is CSYTGGWEQYF. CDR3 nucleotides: TGCAGCTATACAGGGGGCTGGGAGCAGTACTTC.

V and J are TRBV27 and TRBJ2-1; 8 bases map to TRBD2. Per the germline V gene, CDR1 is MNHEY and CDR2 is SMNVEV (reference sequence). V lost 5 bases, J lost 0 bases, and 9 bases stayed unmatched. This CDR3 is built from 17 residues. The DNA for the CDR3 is TGTGCCAGCAGTGGGTATAAGGGGACTAGCTCCTACAATGAGCAGTTCTTC. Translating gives CASSGYKGTSSYNEQFF.

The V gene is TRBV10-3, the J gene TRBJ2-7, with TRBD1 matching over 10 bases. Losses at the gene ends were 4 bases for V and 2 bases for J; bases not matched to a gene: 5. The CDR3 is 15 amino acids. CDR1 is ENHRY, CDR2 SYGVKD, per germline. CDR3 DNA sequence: TGTGCCATCAGTGGAAGGGACAGGGGAGCCTACGAGCAGTACTTC. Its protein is CAISGRDRGAYEQYF.

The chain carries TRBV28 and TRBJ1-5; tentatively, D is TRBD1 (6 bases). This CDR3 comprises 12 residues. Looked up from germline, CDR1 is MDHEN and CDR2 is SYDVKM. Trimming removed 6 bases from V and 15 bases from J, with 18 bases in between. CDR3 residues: CASRRPGGVWHF. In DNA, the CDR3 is TGTGCCAGCAGGAGACCCGGGGGCGTGTGGCATTTT.

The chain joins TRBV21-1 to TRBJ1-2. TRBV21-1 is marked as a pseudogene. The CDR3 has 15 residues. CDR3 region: CASSNPQGGLYGYTF. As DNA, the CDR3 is TGTGCCAGCAGCAACCCACAGGGAGGGCTCTATGGCTACACCTTC.

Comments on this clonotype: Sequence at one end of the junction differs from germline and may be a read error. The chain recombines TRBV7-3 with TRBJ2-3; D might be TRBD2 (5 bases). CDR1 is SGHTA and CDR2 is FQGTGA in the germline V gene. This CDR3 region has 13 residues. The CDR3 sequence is CACSARSGDTQYF. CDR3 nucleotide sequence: TGTGCCTGCAGCGCCAGGTCGGGGGATACGCAGTATTTT.

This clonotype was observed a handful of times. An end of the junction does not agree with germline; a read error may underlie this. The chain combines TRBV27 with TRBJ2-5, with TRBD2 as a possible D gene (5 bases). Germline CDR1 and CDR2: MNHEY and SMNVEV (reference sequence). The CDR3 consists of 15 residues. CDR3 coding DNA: TGCACCAGCAGTTTAAGGGAGACTACCCAAGAGACCCAGTACTTC. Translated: CTSSLRETTQETQYF.

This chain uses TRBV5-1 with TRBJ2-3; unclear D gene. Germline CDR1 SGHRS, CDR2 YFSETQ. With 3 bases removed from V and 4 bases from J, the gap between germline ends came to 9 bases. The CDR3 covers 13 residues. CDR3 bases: TGCGCCAGCAGCTCCCAGCCCCCAGATACGCAGTATTTT. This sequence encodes CASSSQPPDTQYF. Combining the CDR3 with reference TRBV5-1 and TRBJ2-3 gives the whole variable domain KAGVTQTPRYLIKTRGQQVTLSCSPISGHRSVSWYQQTPGQGLQFLFEYFSETQRNKGNFPGRFSGRQFSNSRSEMNVSTLELGDSALYLCASSSQPPDTQYFGPGTRLTVL.

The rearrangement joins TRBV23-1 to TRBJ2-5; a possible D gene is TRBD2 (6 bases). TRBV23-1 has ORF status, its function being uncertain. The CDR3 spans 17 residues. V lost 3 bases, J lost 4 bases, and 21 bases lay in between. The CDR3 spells CASSQIGGRGLVETQYF. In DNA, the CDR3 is TGCGCCAGCAGTCAGATAGGAGGGCGCGGTTTGGTAGAGACCCAGTACTTC.

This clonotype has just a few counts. In nucleotides, the CDR3 is TGCGCCAGCAGCTTGAACCCTGACAGATCGGATACGCAGTATTTT. This codes for CASSLNPDRSDTQYF. The chain employs TRBV5-1 and TRBJ2-3, with a tentative D call TRBD1 (5 bases). The CDR3 spans 15 residues. The ends were cut back, 1 base at V and 6 bases at J, with 15 bases in the middle. The germline gives CDR1 SGHRS, CDR2 YFSETQ.

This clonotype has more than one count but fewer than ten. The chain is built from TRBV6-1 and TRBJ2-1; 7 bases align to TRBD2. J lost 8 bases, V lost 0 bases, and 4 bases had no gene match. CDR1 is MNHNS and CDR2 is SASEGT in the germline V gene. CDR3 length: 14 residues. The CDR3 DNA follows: TGTGCCAGCAGTGAAGCGGGGGGGTTCGATGAGCAGTTCTTC. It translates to CASSEAGGFDEQFF.

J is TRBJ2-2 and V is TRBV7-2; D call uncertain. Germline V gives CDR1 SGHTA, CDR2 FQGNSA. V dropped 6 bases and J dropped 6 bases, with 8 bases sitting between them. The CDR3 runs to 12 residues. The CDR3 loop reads CASRFSAGELFF. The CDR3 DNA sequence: TGTGCCAGCAGATTTTCGGCCGGGGAGCTGTTTTTT.